One and the same sample provided the 14 T cell receptor beta chains below, sequenced in a study of T cells in Graves' hyperthyroidism and ophthalmopathy. RNA transcripts served as the template for amplifying TCR beta CDR3 regions. HTBI primers were the set used in a first-round RT-PCR of the TCR CDR3. TCRdb reprocessed the multiplex PCR reads with MiXCR, giving one entry per CDR3 protein. The data show about 250,000 distinct CDR3 sequences, with approximately 25% seen just once and about a third held by the top ten. Sequenced material: blood. The receptors shown here come from a middle-aged woman with Graves' ophthalmopathy.

In this sample, this clonotype turned up many times. V gene TRBV6-6 combines with J gene TRBJ1-1; tentative D call: TRBD1 (6 bases). V lost 2 bases and J lost 1, with 11 bases in between. Germline-derived CDR1 and CDR2 are MNHNY and SVGAGI (reference sequence). The CDR3 loop spans 15 amino acids. CDR3 in DNA: TGTGCCAGCAGTTACCCGCCGACAGGGAACACTGAAGCTTTCTTT. Translated: CASSYPPTGNTEAFF.

This clonotype showed up many times. The chain combines TRBV6-2 or TRBV6-3 with TRBJ2-2; 9 bases match TRBD2. The V gene end was trimmed by 4 bases and the J gene end by 0 bases; junction bases not matched to a gene: 6. Germline CDR1 reads MNHEY; CDR2 reads SVGEGT. The CDR3 is 17 residues long. The CDR3 loop reads CASSSPASGANTGELFF. For the CDR3, the DNA is TGTGCCAGCAGTTCCCCCGCTAGCGGGGCGAACACCGGGGAGCTGTTTTTT.

This clonotype was observed at least ten times. J is TRBJ2-6 and V is TRBV6-5, with no clear D. Germline assignment: CDR1 MNHEY and CDR2 SVGAGI. V was cut by 3 bases and J by 0 bases, with 12 bases left in between. CDR3 length: 17 residues. CDR3 amino acids: CASSYFGLGSGANVLTF. CDR3 in DNA: TGTGCCAGCAGTTATTTTGGGTTAGGCTCTGGGGCCAACGTCCTGACTTTC.

This clonotype was detected ten times or more. The chain employs TRBV4-2 and TRBJ2-4; D assignment may be TRBD1 or TRBD2 (6 bases each). CDR3 size: 15 residues. Germline V CDR1 and CDR2: LGHNA, YNFKEQ. The germline V and J ends were trimmed by 1 base and 6 bases, with 13 bases remaining between them. CDR3 residues: CASSQVGGLGNIQYF. The CDR3 DNA sequence: TGTGCCAGCAGCCAAGTAGGGGGGCTGGGAAACATTCAGTACTTC.

The chain employs TRBV6-2 or TRBV6-3 and TRBJ2-2; 8 positions agree with TRBD2. J gave up 1 base and V 2 bases, and 6 bases lay outside the gene matches. Looked up from germline, CDR1 is MNHEY and CDR2 is SVGEGT. This CDR3 contains 17 residues. The CDR3 reads CASSYTRLARNTGELFF. The CDR3 coding sequence is TGTGCCAGCAGTTACACACGACTAGCGCGGAACACCGGGGAGCTGTTTTTT.

At least ten counts were recorded for this clonotype. The V gene is TRBV7-6, the J gene TRBJ2-7; D gene uncertain. V lost 2 bases and J 0 bases, leaving 8 bases between the germline ends. The CDR3 extends over 14 amino acids. Per germline, CDR1 SGHVS and CDR2 FNYEAQ. In nucleotides, the CDR3 is TGTGCCAGCAGCTTAAACTCCTACTCCTACGAGCAGTACTTC. Encoded protein: CASSLNSYSYEQYF.

This clonotype was recorded at least ten times. The chain is built from TRBV7-9 and TRBJ1-1; TRBD1 might be the D (6 bases). Germline V gives CDR1 SEHNR, CDR2 FQNEAQ (reference sequence). The ends were cut back, 5 bases at V and 2 bases at J, with 15 bases in the middle. The CDR3 has 15 amino acids. The chain's CDR3 is CASSASGAVNTEAFF. CDR3 sequence (DNA): TGTGCCAGCAGCGCGTCAGGGGCAGTCAACACTGAAGCTTTCTTT.

This clonotype was detected many times. The chain carries TRBV13 and TRBJ2-2; TRBD2 agrees at 8 bases. Germline V gives CDR1 PRHDT, CDR2 FYEKMQ (reference sequence). The CDR3 loop spans 17 amino acids. The V gene end was trimmed by 6 bases and the J gene end by 0 bases; junction bases not matched to a gene: 9. In nucleotides, the CDR3 is TGTGCCAGCAGAGGGACTAGGGAAGGAGCGAACACCGGGGAGCTGTTTTTT. The encoded protein is CASRGTREGANTGELFF.

The chain carries TRBV7-6 and TRBJ2-7, with TRBD1 identical over 7 bases. CDR1 and CDR2 (germline): SGHVS, FNYEAQ. Germline trimming cut 1 base from V and 1 base from J; bases unmatched to any gene: 4. The CDR3 is 15 residues long. The CDR3 DNA sequence: TGTGCCAGCAGCTTAGATTGGGGACAGTCCTACGAGCAGTACTTC. This gives the protein CASSLDWGQSYEQYF. The whole variable domain, remainder taken from reference TRBV7-6 and TRBJ2-7, is GAGVSQSPRYKVTKRGQDVALRCDPISGHVSLYWYRQALGQGPEFLTYFNYEAQQDKSGLPNDRFSAERPEGSISTLTIQRTEQRDSAMYRCASSLDWGQSYEQYFGPGTRLTVT.

In its sample, this clonotype was seen many times. The V call is TRBV3-1, the J call TRBJ1-3, with TRBD1 identical over 7 bases. In germline, CDR1 is LGHDT, CDR2 YNNKEL (reference sequence). The CDR3 has 14 amino acids. Trimming removed 3 bases from V and 4 bases from J; junction bases left unmatched: 3. In DNA, the CDR3 is TGTGCCAGCAGCCAGACAGGGAAGGGAAACACCATATATTTT. Translation: CASSQTGKGNTIYF.

This clonotype has a count of ten or more. The chain links TRBV12-3 or TRBV12-4 to TRBJ2-7, with D possibly being TRBD1 (5 bases). Between the trimmed V and J ends, which lost 3 bases and 7 bases, there was a span of 16 bases. The CDR3 is 14 residues long. The CDR3 DNA is TGTGCCAGCAGTTTTGGGGCGGAGCTACGAGAGCAGTACTTC. This sequence encodes CASSFGAELREQYF.

The table lists this clonotype with a few counts. The rearrangement uses TRBV2 and TRBJ1-1, with TRBD1 matching over 7 bases. Germline lookup yields CDR1 SNHLY and CDR2 FYNNEI. The CDR3 has 14 amino acids. V lost 6 bases, J lost 4 bases, and 8 bases stayed unmatched. DNA of the CDR3: TGTGCCAGCAGGGAGACAGGGTCAGGCACTGAAGCTTTCTTT. Translation gives CASRETGSGTEAFF.

This clonotype has a handful of counts. Since a much larger clone is just one base distant, this may be a read error. The chain has TRBV7-8 and TRBJ2-7; 7 positions match TRBD1. The CDR3 runs 15 residues. Germline CDR1 is SGHVS and CDR2 is FQNEAQ. This chain's CDR3 is CTSSQRGHESYEQYF. Here the CDR3 DNA reads TGTACCAGCAGCCAAAGGGGGCACGAATCCTACGAGCAGTACTTC.

The sample holds many counts of this clonotype. The J gene is TRBJ2-2, the V gene TRBV28; 9 bases map to TRBD1. The V and J ends lost 6 bases and 5 bases, in that order; junction bases with no gene match: 10. Germline lookup yields CDR1 MDHEN and CDR2 SYDVKM. CDR3 length: 16 residues. As DNA, the CDR3 is TGTGCCAGCAGAAACCCGGGACAGGGAGCGACCGGGGAGCTGTTTTTT. Amino acids: CASRNPGQGATGELFF.